These 4 T cell receptor beta chains share one sample of origin, sequenced in a study of cytotoxic CD8 clonotypes in ibrutinib-treated CLL. Profiled with immunoSEQ multiplex PCR; TCRdb holds only in-frame clones, not every one. The sample carries around 160,000 clones, 81% recorded once. The sequencing here drew on PBMCs, taken after 12 months of ibrutinib treatment. The receptor set was obtained from a human donor with chronic lymphocytic leukemia.

The chain employs TRBV4-2 and TRBJ2-2; the match to TRBD1 covers 7 bases. CDR1 is LGHNA and CDR2 is YNFKEQ in the germline V gene. The ends lost 5 bases at V and 0 bases at J; junction bases unmatched: 6. The CDR3 totals 16 residues. The CDR3 here is CASSVTGETNTGELFF. CDR3 nucleotide sequence: TGTGCCAGCAGCGTAACAGGGGAGACGAACACCGGGGAGCTGTTTTTT.

The CDR3 bases are TGCGCCAGCACTAGCGGGGGTTCCACCTACAATGAGCAGTTCTTC. Amino acid sequence: CASTSGGSTYNEQFF. The chain uses TRBV5-1 and TRBJ2-1, with 10 bases that match TRBD2. Germline V gene sequence: CDR1 SGHRS, CDR2 YFSETQ. This CDR3 has 15 amino acids. Germline trimming cut 6 bases from V and 2 bases from J; bases unmatched to any gene: 5.

This clone appeared a single time. The chain uses TRBV5-6 and TRBJ2-5; weak D call: TRBD2 (5 bases). Trimming pared 0 bases from V and 1 base from J, leaving 10 bases between. Per germline, CDR1 SGHDT and CDR2 YYEEEE. The CDR3 runs to 15 residues. The CDR3 spells CASSLATDFQETQYF. The CDR3 DNA sequence: TGTGCCAGCAGCTTGGCTACGGACTTCCAAGAGACCCAGTACTTC.

The rearrangement uses TRBV29-1 and TRBJ2-1; the D gene is possibly TRBD2 (7 bases). The V end was cut by 3 bases, the J end by 5 bases, with 14 bases between. The CDR3 runs to 14 residues. CDR1 is SQVTM, CDR2 ANQGSEA, per germline. CDR3 residues: CSVDTGGGDNEQFF. The CDR3 DNA sequence: TGCAGCGTTGATACGGGGGGCGGTGACAATGAGCAGTTCTTC.